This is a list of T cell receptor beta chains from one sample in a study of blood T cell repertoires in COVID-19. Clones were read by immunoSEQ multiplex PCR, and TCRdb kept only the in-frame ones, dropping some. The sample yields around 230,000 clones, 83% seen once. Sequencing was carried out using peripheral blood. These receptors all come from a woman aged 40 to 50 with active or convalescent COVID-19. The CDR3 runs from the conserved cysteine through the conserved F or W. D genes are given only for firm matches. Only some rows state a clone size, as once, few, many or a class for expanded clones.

TGTGCCAGCAGCTCAACAGGGGTCGGCAATCAGCCCCAGCATTTT	CASSSTGVGNQPQHF	TRBD1	TRBJ1-5	few	TRBV7-9
TGTGCCAGCAGCACCCCATTTACGGACAGGAGACAAGAGACCCAGTACTTC	CASSTPFTDRRQETQYF	TRBD1	TRBJ2-5	NA	TRBV7-2
TGTGCCAGCAATATCGGCGGTCGGCTGCTTAGGGGGCGAAGGGAGACCCAGTACTTC	CASNIGGRLLRGRRETQYF	TRBD1	TRBJ2-5	NA	TRBV2
TGTGCCAGCAGTTACTATCAGGGGTCCTACGAGCAGTACTTC	CASSYYQGSYEQYF	NA	TRBJ2-7	NA	TRBV6-5
TGCGCCAGCAGCCAAGTCGCTGACAGGGGATCCTACGAGCAGTACTTC	CASSQVADRGSYEQYF	TRBD1	TRBJ2-7	NA	TRBV4-1
TGCGCCAGCAGCCCGCCCGGGGGAGCGGGAGACTCCTACGAGCAGTACTTC	CASSPPGGAGDSYEQYF	TRBD2	TRBJ2-7	NA	TRBV4-1
TGTGCTAGCAGCTTAGGCGAGGCGGGAGCTCGAGAGACCCAGTACTTC	CASSLGEAGARETQYF	TRBD2	TRBJ2-5	NA	TRBV7-7
TGTGCCAGCAGTCCCGGGTCCTACGAGCAGTACTTC	CASSPGSYEQYF	NA	TRBJ2-7	NA	TRBV27
TGTGCCAGCAAAGGACAGGGTACCTACGAGCAGTACTTC	CASKGQGTYEQYF	TRBD1	TRBJ2-7	NA	TRBV2
TGTGCCACCAGCAGAGATGTGGGGACAGGCAGGACTGGAGGCTACACCTTC	CATSRDVGTGRTGGYTF	TRBD1	TRBJ1-2	NA	TRBV15
TGTGCCAGCAGCTTAGGCCGGTGGGCGAACACTGAAGCTTTCTTT	CASSLGRWANTEAFF	NA	TRBJ1-1	NA	TRBV11-2
TGCGCCAGCAGCTCTACTCGGACTAGCGGGAGTATCAATGAGCAGTTCTTC	CASSSTRTSGSINEQFF	TRBD2	TRBJ2-1	NA	TRBV5-1
TGTGCCAGTAGTATACAGGGAAACTATGGCTACACCTTC	CASSIQGNYGYTF	NA	TRBJ1-2	NA	TRBV19